This T cell receptor (beta chain) emerged from a study of T cell responses to AZD1222 COVID-19 vaccine. Generated by immunoSEQ multiplex PCR, the TCRdb table keeps only in-frame clones and is missing some. The profile shows 100,000 or so clones, about 83% of them singletons. The CDR3 covers 14 residues. Germline V CDR1 and CDR2: SGHNT, YENEEA. V was clipped by 4 bases and J by 4 bases, with 12 bases between them. Notes on this clone: The antigen remains unidentified.

Study observations and caveats: The number of AZD1222 recipients seropositive at baseline was only 5 to 7.

This specimen was peripheral blood, taken on day 0 of AZD1222 vaccination. This sequence was found in an adult in good health. The chain carries TRBV11-3 and TRBJ2-3; D gene unclear. CDR3 nucleotides: TGTGCCAGCAGCTCCCGCGCCCAAGCAGATACGCAGTATTTT. Translating it yields CASSSRAQADTQYF.